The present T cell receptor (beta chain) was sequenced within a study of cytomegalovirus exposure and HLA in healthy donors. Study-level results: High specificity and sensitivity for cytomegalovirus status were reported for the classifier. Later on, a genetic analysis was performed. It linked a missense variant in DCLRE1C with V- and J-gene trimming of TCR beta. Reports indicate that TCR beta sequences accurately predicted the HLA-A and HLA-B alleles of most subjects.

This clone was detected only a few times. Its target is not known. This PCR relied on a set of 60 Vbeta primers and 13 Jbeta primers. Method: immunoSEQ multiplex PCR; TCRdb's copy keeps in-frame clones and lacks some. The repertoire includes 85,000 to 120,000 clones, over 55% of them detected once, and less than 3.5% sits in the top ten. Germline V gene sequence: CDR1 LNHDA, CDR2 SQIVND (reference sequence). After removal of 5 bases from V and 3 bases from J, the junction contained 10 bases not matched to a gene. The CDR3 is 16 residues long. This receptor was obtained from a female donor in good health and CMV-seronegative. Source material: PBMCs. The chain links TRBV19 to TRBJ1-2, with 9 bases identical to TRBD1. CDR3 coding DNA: TGTGCCAGTAGTCTTAGGACAGGGGAGGTTTACTATGGCTACACCTTC. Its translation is CASSLRTGEVYYGYTF.